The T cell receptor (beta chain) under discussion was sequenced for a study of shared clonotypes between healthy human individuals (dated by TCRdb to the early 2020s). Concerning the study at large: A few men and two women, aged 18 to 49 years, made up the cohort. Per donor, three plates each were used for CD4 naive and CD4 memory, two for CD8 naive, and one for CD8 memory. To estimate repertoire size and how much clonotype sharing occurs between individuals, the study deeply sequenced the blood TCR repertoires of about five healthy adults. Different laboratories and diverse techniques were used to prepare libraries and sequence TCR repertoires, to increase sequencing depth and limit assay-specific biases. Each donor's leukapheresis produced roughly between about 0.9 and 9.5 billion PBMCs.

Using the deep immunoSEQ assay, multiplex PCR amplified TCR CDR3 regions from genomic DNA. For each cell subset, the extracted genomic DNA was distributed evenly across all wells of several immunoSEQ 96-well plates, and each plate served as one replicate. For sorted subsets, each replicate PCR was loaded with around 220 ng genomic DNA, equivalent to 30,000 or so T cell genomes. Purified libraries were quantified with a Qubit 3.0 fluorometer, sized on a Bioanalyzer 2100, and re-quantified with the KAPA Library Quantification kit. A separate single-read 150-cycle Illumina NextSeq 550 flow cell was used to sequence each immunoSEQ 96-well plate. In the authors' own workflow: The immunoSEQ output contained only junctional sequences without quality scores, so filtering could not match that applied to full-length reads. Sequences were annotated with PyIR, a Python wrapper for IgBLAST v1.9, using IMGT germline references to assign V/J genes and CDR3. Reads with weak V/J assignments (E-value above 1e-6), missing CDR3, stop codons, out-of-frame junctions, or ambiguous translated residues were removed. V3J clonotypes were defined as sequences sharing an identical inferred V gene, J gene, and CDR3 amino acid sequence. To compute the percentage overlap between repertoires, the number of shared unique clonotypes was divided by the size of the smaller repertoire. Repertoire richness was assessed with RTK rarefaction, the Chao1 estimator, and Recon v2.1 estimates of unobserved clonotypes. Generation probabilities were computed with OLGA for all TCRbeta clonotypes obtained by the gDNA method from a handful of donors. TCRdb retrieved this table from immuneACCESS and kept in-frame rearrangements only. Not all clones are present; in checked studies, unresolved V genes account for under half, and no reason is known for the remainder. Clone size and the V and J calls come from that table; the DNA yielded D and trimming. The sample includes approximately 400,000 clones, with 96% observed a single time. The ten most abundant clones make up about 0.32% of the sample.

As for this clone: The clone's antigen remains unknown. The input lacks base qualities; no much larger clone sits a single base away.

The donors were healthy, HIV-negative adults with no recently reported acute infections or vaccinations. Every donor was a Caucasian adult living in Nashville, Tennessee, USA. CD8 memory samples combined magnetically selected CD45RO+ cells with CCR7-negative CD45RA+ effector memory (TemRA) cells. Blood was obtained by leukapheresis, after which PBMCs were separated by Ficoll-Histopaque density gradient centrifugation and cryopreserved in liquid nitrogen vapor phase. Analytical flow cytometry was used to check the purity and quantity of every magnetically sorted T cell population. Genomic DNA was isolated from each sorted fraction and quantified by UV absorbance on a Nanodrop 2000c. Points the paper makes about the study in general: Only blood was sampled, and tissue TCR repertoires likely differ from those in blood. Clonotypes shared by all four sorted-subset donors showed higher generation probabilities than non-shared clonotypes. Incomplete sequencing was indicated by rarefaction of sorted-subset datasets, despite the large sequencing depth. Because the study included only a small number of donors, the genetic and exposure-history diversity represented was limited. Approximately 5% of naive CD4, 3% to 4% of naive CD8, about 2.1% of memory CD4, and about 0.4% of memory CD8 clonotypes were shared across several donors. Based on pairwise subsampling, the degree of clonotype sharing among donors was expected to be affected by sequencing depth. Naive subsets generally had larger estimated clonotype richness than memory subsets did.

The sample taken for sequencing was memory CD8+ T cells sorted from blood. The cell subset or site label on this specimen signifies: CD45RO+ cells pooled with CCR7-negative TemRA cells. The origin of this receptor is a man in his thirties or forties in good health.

The CDR3 reads CASSLALGTGADTQYF. The DNA sequence follows: TGTGCCAGCAGCTTGGCCCTGGGTACTGGGGCAGATACGCAGTATTTT. The chain uses TRBV5-4 and TRBJ2-3, with an unclear D gene assignment. V is reduced by 0 bases and J by 4 bases, leaving a spacing of 15 bases between them. The CDR3 starts with the cysteine, ends with the phenylalanine, and has 16 residues. CDR3 DNA only is kept here, 48 bases in frame from base 1. CDR1 SGHNT and CDR2 YYREEE are derived from the germline V gene (reference sequence).